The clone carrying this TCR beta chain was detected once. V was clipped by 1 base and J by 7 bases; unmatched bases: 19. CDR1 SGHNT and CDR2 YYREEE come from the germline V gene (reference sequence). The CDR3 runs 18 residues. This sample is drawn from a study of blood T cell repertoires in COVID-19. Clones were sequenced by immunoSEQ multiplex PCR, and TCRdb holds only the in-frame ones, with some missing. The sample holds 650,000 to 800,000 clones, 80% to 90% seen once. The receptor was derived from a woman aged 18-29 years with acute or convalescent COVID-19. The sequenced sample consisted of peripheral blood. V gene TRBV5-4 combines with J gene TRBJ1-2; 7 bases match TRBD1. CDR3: CASSLLVPRGRLGLGYTF. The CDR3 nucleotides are TGTGCCAGCAGCTTGTTAGTCCCGAGGGGGCGCCTGGGGCTTGGCTACACCTTC.